The TCR beta chain described here comes from a study of CD8 T cells in Susac syndrome. TEMRA cells were FACS-enriched, and CD8+ and CD4+ T cells were isolated negatively. V lost 4 bases, J lost 16 bases, and 8 bases lay in between. The germline V gene encodes CDR1 SQVTM and CDR2 ANQGSEA. The CDR3 has 8 residues. This clonotype has just one count. With random hexamers, reverse transcription was performed on roughly 0.5 to 1 ug of RNA. The CDR3 of TCR beta was amplified by immunoSEQ multiplex PCR across 54 Vbeta and 13 Jbeta. TCRdb reprocessed the immunoSEQ multiplex PCR reads via MiXCR and lists one record per CDR3 protein. The profile covers approximately 200,000 distinct CDR3 sequences, with 90% to 95% appearing a single time and roughly 0.088% taken by the ten largest.

The chain employs TRBV29-1 and TRBJ2-1; D gene uncertain. The clonotype was recovered from a human donor with multiple sclerosis. The sample was CD4+ T cells from PBMCs. DNA of the CDR3: TGCAGCGTTGGGCCTTACTTCTTC. Its protein product is CSVGPYFF.